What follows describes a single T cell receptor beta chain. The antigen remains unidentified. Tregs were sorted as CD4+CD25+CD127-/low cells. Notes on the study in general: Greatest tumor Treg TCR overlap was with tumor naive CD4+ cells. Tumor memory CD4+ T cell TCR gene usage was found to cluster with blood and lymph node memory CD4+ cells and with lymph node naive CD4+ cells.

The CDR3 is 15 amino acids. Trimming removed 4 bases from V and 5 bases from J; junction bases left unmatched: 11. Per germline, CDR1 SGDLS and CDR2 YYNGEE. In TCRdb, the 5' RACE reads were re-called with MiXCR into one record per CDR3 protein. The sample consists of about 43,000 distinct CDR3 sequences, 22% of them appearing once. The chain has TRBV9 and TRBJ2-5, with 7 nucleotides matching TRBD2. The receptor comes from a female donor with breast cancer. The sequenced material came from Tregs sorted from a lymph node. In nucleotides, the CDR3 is TGTGCCAGCAGCCCCTCGGGGGGAGGCGGCGAGACCCAGTACTTC. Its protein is CASSPSGGGGETQYF.